This record covers a single T cell receptor beta chain. Here immunoSEQ multiplex PCR was the method, and the copy in TCRdb shows in-frame clones only, minus some. The table has about 22,000 clones, about 90% seen once. These data come from a study of T cells in tumors and immune-related adverse events. The length of the CDR3 is 20 residues. Per the germline V gene, CDR1 is SGHRS and CDR2 is YFSETQ. J gave up 3 bases and V 0 bases, and 12 bases lay outside the gene matches. The TCR was taken from a female donor with metastatic renal cell carcinoma. The chain has TRBV5-1 and TRBJ2-2; 12 bases agree with TRBD2. Specimen: lymph node tissue, collected from a patient treated with anti-PD-1 therapy. Here the CDR3 reads CASSLDRLAGVIGDTGELFF. The CDR3 coding sequence is TGCGCCAGCAGCTTGGATCGACTAGCGGGAGTTATTGGGGACACCGGGGAGCTGTTTTTT.